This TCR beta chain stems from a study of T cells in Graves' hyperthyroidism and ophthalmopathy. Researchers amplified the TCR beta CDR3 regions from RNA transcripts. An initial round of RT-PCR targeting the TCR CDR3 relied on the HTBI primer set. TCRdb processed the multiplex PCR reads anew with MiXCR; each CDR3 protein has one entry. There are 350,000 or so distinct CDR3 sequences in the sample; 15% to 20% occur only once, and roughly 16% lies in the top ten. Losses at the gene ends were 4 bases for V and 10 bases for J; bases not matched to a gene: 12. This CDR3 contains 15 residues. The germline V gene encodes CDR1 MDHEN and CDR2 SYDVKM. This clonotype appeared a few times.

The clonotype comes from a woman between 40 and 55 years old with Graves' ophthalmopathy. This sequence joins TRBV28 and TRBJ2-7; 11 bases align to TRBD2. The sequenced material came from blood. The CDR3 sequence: CASSSSGRYMVVQYF. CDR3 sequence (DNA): TGTGCCAGCAGTTCTAGCGGGAGGTACATGGTTGTTCAGTACTTC. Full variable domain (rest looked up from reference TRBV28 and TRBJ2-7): DVKVTQSSRYLVKRTGEKVFLECVQDMDHENMFWYRQDPGLGLRLIYFSYDVKMKEKGDIPEGYSVSREKKERFSLILESASTNQTSMYLCASSSSGRYMVVQYFGPGTRLTVT.